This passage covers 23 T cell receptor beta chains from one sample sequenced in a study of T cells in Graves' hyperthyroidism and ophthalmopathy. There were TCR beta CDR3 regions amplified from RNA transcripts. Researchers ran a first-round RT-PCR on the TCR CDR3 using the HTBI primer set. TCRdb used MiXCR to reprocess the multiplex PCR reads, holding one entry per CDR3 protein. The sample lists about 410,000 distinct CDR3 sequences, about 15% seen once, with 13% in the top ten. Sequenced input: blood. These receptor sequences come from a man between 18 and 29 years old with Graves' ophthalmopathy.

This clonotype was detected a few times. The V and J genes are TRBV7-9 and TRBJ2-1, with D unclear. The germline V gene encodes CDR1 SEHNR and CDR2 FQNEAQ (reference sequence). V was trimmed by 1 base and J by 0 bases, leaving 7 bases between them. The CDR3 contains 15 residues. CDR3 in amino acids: CASSLEVSSYNEQFF. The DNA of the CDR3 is TGTGCCAGCAGCTTAGAGGTGAGCTCCTACAATGAGCAGTTCTTC.

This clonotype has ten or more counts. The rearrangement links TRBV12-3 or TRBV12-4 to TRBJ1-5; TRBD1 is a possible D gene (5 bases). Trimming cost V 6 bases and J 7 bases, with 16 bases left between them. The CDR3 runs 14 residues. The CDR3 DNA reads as TGTGCCAGCAGGGACGGGGATCGGGGGCAGCCCCAGCATTTT. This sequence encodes CASRDGDRGQPQHF.

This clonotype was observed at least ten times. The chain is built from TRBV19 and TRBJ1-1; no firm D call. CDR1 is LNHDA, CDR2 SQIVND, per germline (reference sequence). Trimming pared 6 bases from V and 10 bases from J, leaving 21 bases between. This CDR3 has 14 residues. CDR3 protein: CASSLMRVGQGAFF. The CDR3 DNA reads TGTGCCAGTAGCTTGATGAGGGTAGGTCAAGGAGCTTTCTTT.

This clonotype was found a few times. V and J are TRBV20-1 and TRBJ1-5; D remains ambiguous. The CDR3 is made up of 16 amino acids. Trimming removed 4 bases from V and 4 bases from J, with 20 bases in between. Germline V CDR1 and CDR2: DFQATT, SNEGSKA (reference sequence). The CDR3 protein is CSATMSQSPFNQPQHF. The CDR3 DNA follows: TGCAGTGCTACGATGTCCCAGAGCCCTTTTAATCAGCCCCAGCATTTT.

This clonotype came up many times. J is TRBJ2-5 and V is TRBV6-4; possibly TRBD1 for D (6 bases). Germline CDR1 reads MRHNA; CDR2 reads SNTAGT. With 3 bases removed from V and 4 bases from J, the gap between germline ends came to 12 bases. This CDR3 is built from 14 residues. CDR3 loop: CASSEEQGLETQYF. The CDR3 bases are TGTGCCAGCAGTGAGGAGCAGGGGTTAGAGACCCAGTACTTC.

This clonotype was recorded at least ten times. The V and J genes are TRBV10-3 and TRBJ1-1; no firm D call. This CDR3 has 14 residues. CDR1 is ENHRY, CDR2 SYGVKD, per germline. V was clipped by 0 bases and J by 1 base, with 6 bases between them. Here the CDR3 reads CAISESPENTEAFF. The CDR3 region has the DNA TGTGCCATCAGTGAGTCGCCTGAGAACACTGAAGCTTTCTTT.

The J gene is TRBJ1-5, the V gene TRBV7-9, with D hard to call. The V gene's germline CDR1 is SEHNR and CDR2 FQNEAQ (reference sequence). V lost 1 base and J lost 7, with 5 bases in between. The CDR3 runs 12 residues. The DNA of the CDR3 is TGTGCCAGCAGCTTAGAGAACCAGCCCCAGCATTTT. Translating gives CASSLENQPQHF.

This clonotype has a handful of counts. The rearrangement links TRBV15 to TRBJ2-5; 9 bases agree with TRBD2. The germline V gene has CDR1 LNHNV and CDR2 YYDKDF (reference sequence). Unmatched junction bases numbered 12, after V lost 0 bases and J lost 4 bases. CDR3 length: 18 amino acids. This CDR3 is CATSRDLVVAGGRETQYF. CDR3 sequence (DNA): TGTGCCACCAGCAGAGATCTGGTTGTGGCGGGGGGGCGAGAGACCCAGTACTTC.

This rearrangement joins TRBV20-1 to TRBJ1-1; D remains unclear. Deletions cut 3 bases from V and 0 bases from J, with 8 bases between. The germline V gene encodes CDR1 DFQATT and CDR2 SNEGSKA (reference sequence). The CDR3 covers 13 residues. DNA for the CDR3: TGCAGTGCTAGGGAGGGAATGAACACTGAAGCTTTCTTT. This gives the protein CSAREGMNTEAFF.

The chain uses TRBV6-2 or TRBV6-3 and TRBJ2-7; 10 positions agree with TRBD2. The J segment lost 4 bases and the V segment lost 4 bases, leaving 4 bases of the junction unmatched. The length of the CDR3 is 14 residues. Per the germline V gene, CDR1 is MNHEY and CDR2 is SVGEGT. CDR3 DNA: TGTGCCAGCAGTTTTGGACTAGCGGTATACGAGCAGTACTTC. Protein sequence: CASSFGLAVYEQYF.

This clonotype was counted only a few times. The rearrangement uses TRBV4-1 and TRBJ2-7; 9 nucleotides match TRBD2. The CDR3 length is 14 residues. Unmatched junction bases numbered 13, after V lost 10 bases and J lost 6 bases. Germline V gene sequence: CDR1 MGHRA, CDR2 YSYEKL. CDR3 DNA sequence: TGCGCCACCGCGCCGGTAGCGGGAGAAGGCGAGCAGTACTTC. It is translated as CATAPVAGEGEQYF.

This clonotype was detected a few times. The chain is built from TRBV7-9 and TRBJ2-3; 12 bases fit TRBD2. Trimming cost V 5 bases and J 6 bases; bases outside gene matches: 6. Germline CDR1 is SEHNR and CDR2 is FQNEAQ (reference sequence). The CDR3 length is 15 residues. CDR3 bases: TGTGCCAGCAGCATCCTAGCGGGAGGGTCCGATACGCAGTATTTT. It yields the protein CASSILAGGSDTQYF.

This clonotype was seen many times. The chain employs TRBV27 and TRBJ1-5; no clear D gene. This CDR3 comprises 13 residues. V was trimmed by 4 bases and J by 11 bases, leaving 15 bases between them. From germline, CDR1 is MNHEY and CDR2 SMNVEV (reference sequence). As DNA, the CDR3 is TGTGCCAGCAGTTGGTCTACGGTGGGGACCCAGCATTTT. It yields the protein CASSWSTVGTQHF.

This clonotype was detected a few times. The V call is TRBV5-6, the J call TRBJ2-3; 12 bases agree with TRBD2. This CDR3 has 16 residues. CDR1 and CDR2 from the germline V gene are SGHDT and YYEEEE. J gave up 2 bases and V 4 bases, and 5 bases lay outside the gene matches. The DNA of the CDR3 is TGTGCCAGCAGCCACGGGACTAGCGGGTTCACAGATACGCAGTATTTT. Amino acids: CASSHGTSGFTDTQYF.

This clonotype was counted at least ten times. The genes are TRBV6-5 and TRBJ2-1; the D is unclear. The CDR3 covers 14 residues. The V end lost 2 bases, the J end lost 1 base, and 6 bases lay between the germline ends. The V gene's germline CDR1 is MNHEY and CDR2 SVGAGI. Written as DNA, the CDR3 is TGTGCCAGCAGTTACGGACGGTCCTACAATGAGCAGTTCTTC. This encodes CASSYGRSYNEQFF.

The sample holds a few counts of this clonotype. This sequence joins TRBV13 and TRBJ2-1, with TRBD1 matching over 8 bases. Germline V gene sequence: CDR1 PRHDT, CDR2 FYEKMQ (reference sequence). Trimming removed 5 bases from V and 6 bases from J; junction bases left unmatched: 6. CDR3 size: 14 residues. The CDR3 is CASSRDRGINEQFF. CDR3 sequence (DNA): TGTGCCAGCAGCCGAGACAGGGGTATCAATGAGCAGTTCTTC.

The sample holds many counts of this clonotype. Here the CDR3 reads CAWSVQGVTGELFF. Written as DNA, the CDR3 is TGTGCCTGGAGTGTACAGGGGGTTACCGGGGAGCTGTTTTTT. The chain uses TRBV30 and TRBJ2-2, with 8 bases fitting TRBD1. J gave up 5 bases and V 0 bases, and 2 bases lay outside the gene matches. The germline gives CDR1 GTSNPN, CDR2 SVGIG (reference sequence). This CDR3 has 14 amino acids.

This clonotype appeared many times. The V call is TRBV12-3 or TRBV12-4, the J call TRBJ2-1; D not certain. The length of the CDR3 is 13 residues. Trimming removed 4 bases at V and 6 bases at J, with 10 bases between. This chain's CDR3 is CASSWAGSNEQFF. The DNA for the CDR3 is TGTGCCAGCAGTTGGGCAGGCTCCAATGAGCAGTTCTTC.

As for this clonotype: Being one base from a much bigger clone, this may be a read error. The CDR3 spells CASSFQQGSGEQFF. CDR3 DNA: TGCGCCAGCAGCTTCCAACAGGGGTCGGGCGAGCAGTTCTTC. This chain links TRBV5-1 with TRBJ2-1; 7 bases line up with TRBD1. Trimming at V came to 2 bases and at J to 10 bases, leaving 9 bases not matched to a gene. The CDR3 runs 14 residues. CDR1 is SGHRS and CDR2 is YFSETQ in the germline V gene.

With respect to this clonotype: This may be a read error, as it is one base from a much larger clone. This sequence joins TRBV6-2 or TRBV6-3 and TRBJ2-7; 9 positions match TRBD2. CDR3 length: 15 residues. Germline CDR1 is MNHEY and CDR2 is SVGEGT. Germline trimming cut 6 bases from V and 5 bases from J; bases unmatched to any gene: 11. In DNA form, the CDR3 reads TGTGCCAGCAGCGTAGCTAGTAGCGGGAGCCACGAGCAGTACTTC. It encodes CASSVASSGSHEQYF.

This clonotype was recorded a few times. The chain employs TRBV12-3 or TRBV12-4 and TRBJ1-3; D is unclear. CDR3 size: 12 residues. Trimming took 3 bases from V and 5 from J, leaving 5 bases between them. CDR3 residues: CASSFLRNTIYF. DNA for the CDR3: TGTGCCAGCAGTTTTCTCCGAAACACCATATATTTT.

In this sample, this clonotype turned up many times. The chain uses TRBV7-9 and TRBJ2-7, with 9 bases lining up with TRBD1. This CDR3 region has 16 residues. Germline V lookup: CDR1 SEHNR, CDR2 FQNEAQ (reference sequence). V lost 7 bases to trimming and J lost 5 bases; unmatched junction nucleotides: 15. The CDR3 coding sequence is TGTGCCAGCACCGAAGCGGGGACAGGGTCCAACAACGAGCAGTACTTC. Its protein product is CASTEAGTGSNNEQYF.

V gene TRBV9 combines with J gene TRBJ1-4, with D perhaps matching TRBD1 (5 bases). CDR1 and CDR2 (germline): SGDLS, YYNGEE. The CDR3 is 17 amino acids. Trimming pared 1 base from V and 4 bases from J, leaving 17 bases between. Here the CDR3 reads CASSVTGSGGNNEKLFF. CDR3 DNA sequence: TGTGCCAGCAGCGTAACCGGGTCCGGGGGGAATAATGAAAAACTGTTTTTT.